Following are 5 T cell receptor beta chains from one sample sequenced in a study of T cell changes during pregnancy in multiple sclerosis. TCRdb's copy holds only in-frame clones and misses some; the assay was immunoSEQ multiplex PCR. The repertoire has just under 65,000 clones, 90% of them found once; the top ten carry roughly 2.2%. This specimen was peripheral blood, taken in the second trimester of pregnancy. The receptors derive from a female donor in good health, enrolled as a control in a pregnancy study.

The CDR3 sequence is CASSFEGQPQHF. DNA of the CDR3: TGCGCCAGCAGCTTTGAGGGTCAGCCCCAGCATTTT. V is TRBV5-1 and J is TRBJ1-5; D is unresolved. The CDR3 is 12 residues long. CDR1 and CDR2 from the germline V gene are SGHRS and YFSETQ. The germline V and J ends were trimmed by 2 bases and 6 bases, with 6 bases remaining between them.

This clone came up once. The chain joins TRBV28 to TRBJ1-1; possible D gene TRBD1, 6 bases. The CDR3 contains 16 residues. Trimming took off 3 bases at V and 5 bases at J, with 19 bases between the two ends. CDR1 is MDHEN, CDR2 SYDVKM, per germline. The chain's CDR3 is CASSLLVGAVGTEAFF. The CDR3 bases are TGTGCCAGCAGTTTGCTCGTGGGGGCGGTAGGAACTGAAGCTTTCTTT. The full variable domain, its missing parts supplied by reference TRBV28 and TRBJ1-1, is DVKVTQSSRYLVKRTGEKVFLECVQDMDHENMFWYRQDPGLGLRLIYFSYDVKMKEKGDIPEGYSVSREKKERFSLILESASTNQTSMYLCASSLLVGAVGTEAFFGQGTRLTVV.

This clone has only one observation. The chain employs TRBV5-4 and TRBJ2-7, with 7 bases matching TRBD1. This CDR3 contains 13 residues. V shed 2 bases and J 4 bases; nucleotides not matched to a gene: 3. Germline V lookup: CDR1 SGHNT, CDR2 YYREEE (reference sequence). The chain's CDR3 is CASSFYRGYEQYF. CDR3 DNA sequence: TGTGCCAGCAGCTTTTACAGGGGTTACGAGCAGTACTTC.

The CDR3 spells CASSGRDRGGDEQFF. CDR3 in DNA: TGTGCCAGCAGCGGGAGGGACAGGGGGGGCGATGAGCAGTTCTTC. The rearrangement uses TRBV5-6 and TRBJ2-1, with 11 nucleotides matching TRBD1. The CDR3 runs 15 residues. V was clipped by 4 bases and J by 8 bases; unmatched bases: 8. CDR1 SGHDT and CDR2 YYEEEE come from the germline V gene.

Only one count was recorded for this clone. This sequence joins TRBV18 and TRBJ1-2; no firm D call. CDR3 length: 14 amino acids. Germline CDR1 reads KGHSH; CDR2 reads LQKENI. Trimming pared 6 bases from V and 0 bases from J, leaving 11 bases between. The CDR3 region is CASSLTSANYGYTF. The CDR3 bases are TGTGCCAGCTCTCTCACAAGCGCTAACTATGGCTACACCTTC.